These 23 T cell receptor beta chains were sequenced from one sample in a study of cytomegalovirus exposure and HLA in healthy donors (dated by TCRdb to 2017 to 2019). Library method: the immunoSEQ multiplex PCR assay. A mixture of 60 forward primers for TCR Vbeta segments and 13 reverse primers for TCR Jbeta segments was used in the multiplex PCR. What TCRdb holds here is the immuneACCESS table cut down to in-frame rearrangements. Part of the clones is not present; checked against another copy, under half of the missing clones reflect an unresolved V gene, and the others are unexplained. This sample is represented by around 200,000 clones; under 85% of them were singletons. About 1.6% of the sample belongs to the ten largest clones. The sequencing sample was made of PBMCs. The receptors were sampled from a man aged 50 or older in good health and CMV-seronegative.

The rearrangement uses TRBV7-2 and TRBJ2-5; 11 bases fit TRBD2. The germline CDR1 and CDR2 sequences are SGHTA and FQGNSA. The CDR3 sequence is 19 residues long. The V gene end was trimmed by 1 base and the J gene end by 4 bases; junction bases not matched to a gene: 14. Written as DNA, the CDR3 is TGTGCCAGCAGCTTAGGCCCCCTCACTAGCGGGAGTGGGAGAGAGACCCAGTACTTC. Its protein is CASSLGPLTSGSGRETQYF.

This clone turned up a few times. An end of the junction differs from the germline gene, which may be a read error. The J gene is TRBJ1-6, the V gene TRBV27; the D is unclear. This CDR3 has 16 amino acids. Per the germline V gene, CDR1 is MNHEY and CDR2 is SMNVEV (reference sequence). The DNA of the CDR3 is TGTGCCAGCAGCTTATATCCCGGAGGGTATAATTCACCCCTCCACTTT. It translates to CASSLYPGGYNSPLHF.

The CDR3 loop reads CASSQGAARINEQFF. DNA of the CDR3: TGTGCCAGCAGCCAGGGGGCGGCCCGTATCAATGAGCAGTTCTTC. The V and J genes are TRBV27 and TRBJ2-1; 8 bases are a match to TRBD1. Germline V gives CDR1 MNHEY, CDR2 SMNVEV (reference sequence). Germline trimming cut 6 bases from V and 6 bases from J; bases unmatched to any gene: 10. CDR3 length: 15 residues.

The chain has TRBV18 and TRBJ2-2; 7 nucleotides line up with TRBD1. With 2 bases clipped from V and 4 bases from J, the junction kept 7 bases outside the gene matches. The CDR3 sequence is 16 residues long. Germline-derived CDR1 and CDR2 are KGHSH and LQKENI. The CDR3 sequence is CASSPKGAPSTGELFF. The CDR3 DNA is TGTGCCAGCTCACCAAAGGGGGCGCCGAGCACCGGGGAGCTGTTTTTT.

As DNA, the CDR3 is TGTGCCAGCCTACCATTAGGGACAGCCCGATCGCGCCGGGGCTACACCTTC. Translation: CASLPLGTARSRRGYTF. The rearrangement links TRBV27 to TRBJ1-2; 7 bases are a match to TRBD1. The V segment lost 8 bases and the J segment 8 bases; nucleotides outside the gene matches: 23. The CDR3 sequence is 17 residues long. Germline V gene sequence: CDR1 MNHEY, CDR2 SMNVEV (reference sequence).

The CDR3 loop reads CASSRGLASYNEQFF. DNA for the CDR3: TGTGCCAGCAGCCGGGGACTAGCGTCCTACAATGAGCAGTTCTTC. The V and J genes are TRBV7-3 and TRBJ2-1; 10 nucleotides agree with TRBD2. J was trimmed by 1 base and V by 5 bases; bases with no gene match: 2. Germline CDR1 SGHTA, CDR2 FQGTGA. The CDR3 covers 15 residues. The whole variable domain, remainder taken from reference TRBV7-3 and TRBJ2-1, is GAGVSQTPSNKVTEKGKYVELRCDPISGHTALYWYRQSLGQGPEFLIYFQGTGAADDSGLPNDRFFAVRPEGSVSTLKIQRTERGDSAVYLCASSRGLASYNEQFFGPGTRLTVL.

CDR3 nucleotides: TGTGCCAGCAGTGGACACGGAACTCGCACAGATACGCAGTATTTT. This gives the protein CASSGHGTRTDTQYF. The chain employs TRBV2 and TRBJ2-3; no clear D. Trimming took off 4 bases at V and 1 base at J, with 12 bases between the two ends. Per the germline V gene, CDR1 is SNHLY and CDR2 is FYNNEI. This CDR3 contains 15 residues.

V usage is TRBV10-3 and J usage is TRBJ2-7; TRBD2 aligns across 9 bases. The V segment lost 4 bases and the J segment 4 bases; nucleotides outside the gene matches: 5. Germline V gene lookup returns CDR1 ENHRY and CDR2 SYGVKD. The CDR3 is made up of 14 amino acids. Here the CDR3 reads CAISADSGSYEQYF. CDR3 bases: TGTGCCATCAGTGCTGATAGCGGGAGTTACGAGCAGTACTTC.

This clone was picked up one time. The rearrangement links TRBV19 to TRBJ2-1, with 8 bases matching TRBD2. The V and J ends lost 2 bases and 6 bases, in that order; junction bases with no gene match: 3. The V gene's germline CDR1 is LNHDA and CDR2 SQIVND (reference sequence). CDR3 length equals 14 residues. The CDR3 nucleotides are TGTGCCAGTAGTATAAGGAGCGGGAGCAATGAGCAGTTCTTC. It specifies CASSIRSGSNEQFF.

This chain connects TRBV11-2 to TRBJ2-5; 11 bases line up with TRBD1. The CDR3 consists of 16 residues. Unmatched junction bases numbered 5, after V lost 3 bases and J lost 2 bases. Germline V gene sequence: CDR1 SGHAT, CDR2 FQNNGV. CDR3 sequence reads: CASSFHGTGGQETQYF. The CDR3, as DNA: TGTGCCAGCAGCTTCCACGGGACAGGGGGACAAGAGACCCAGTACTTC.

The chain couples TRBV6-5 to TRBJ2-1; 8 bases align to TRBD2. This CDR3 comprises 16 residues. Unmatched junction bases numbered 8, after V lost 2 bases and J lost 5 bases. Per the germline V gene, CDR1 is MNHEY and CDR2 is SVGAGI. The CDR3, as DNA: TGTGCCAGCAGTTACCCGGGAGGGGGTGTAGACAATGAGCAGTTCTTC. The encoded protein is CASSYPGGGVDNEQFF.

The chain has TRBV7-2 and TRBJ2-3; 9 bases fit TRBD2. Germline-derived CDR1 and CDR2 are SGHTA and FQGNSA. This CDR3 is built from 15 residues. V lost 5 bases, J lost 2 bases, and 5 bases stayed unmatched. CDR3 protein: CASSLSGGPTDTQYF. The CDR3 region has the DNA TGTGCCAGCAGCCTGAGCGGGGGGCCCACAGATACGCAGTATTTT.

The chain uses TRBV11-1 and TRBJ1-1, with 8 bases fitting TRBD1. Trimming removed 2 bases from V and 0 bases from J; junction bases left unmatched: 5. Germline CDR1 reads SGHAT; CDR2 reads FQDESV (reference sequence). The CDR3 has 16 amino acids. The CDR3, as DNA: TGTGCCAGCAGCTTAAGACAGGGGATCATGAACACTGAAGCTTTCTTT. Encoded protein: CASSLRQGIMNTEAFF.

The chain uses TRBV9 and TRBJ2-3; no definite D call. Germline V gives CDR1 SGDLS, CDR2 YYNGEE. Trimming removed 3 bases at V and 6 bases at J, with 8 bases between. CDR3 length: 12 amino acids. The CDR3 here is CASSASMDTQYF. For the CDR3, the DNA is TGTGCCAGCAGCGCCAGTATGGATACGCAGTATTTT.

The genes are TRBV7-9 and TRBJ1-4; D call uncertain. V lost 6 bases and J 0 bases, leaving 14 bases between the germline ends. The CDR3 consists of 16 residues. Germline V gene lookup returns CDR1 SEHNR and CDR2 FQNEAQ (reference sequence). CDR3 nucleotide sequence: TGTGCCAGCAGACATCGGGGTCCCTCAACTAATGAAAAACTGTTTTTT. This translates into CASRHRGPSTNEKLFF. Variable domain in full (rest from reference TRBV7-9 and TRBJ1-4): DTGVSQNPRHKITKRGQNVTFRCDPISEHNRLYWYRQTLGQGPEFLTYFQNEAQLEKSRLLSDRFSAERPKGSFSTLEIQRTEQGDSAMYLCASRHRGPSTNEKLFFGSGTQLSVL.

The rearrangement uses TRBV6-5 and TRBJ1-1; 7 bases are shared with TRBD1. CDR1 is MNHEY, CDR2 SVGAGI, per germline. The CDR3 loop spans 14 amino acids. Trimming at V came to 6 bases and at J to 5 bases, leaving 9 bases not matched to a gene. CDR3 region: CASRRGQAVTEAFF. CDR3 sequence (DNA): TGTGCCAGCAGACGTGGACAGGCGGTGACTGAAGCTTTCTTT.

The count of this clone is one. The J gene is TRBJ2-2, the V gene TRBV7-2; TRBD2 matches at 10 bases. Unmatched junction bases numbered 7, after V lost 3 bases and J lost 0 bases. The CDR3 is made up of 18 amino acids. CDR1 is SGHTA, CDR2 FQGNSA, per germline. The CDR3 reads CASSFSGRHFSNTGELFF. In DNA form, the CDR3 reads TGTGCCAGCAGCTTTAGCGGGAGGCACTTCTCGAACACCGGGGAGCTGTTTTTT.

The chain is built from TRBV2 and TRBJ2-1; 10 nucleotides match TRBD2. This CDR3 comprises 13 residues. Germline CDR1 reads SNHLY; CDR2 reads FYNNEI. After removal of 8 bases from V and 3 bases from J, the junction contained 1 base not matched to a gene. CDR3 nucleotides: TGTGCCAGCCTAGCGGGGGTCTACAATGAGCAGTTCTTC. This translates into CASLAGVYNEQFF.

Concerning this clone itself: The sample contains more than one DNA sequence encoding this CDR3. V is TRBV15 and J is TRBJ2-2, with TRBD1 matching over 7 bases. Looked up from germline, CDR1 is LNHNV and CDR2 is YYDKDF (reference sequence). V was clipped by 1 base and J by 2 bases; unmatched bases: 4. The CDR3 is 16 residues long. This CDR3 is CATSRGGTANTGELFF. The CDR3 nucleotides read TGTGCCACCAGCAGAGGGGGGACAGCCAACACCGGGGAGCTGTTTTTT.

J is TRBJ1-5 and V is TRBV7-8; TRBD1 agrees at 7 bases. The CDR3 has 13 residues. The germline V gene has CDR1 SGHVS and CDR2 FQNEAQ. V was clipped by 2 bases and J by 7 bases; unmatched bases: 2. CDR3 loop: CASSLKGGQPQHF. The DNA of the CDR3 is TGTGCCAGCAGCTTAAAAGGGGGCCAGCCCCAGCATTTT. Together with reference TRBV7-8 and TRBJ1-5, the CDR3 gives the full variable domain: GAGVSQSPRYKVAKRGQDVALRCDPISGHVSLFWYQQALGQGPEFLTYFQNEAQLDKSGLPSDRFFAERPEGSVSTLKIQRTQQEDSAVYLCASSLKGGQPQHFGDGTRLSIL.

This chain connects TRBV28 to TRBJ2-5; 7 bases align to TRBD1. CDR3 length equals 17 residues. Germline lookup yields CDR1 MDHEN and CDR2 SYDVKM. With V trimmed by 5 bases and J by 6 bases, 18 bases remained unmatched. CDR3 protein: CASSKASWQGEWKTQYF. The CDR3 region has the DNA TGTGCCAGCAGTAAAGCCTCCTGGCAGGGGGAGTGGAAGACCCAGTACTTC.

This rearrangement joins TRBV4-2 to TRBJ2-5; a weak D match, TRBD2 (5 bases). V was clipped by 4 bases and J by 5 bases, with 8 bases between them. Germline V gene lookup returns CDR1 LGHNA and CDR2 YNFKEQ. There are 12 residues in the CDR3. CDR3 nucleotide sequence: TGTGCCAGCAGCCCTAGCCGCGAGACCCAGTACTTC. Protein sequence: CASSPSRETQYF.

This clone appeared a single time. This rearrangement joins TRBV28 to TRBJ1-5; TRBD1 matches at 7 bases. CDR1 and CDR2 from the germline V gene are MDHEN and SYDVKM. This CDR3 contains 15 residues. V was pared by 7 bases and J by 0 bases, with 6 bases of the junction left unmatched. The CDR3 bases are TGTGCCAGCATCCCGGGACAGCATAGCAATCAGCCCCAGCATTTT. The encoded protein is CASIPGQHSNQPQHF.